This is a list of T cell receptor beta chains from one sample in a study of chronic HIV infection and antiretroviral therapy. TCRdb re-analysed the 5' RACE reads in MiXCR, keeping a single row per CDR3 protein. The sample lists more than 40,000 distinct CDR3 sequences; approximately 19% were seen once. The specimen was peripheral blood. The receptors were gathered from an adult who had HIV and had not received antiretroviral therapy, or was an uninfected healthy control (not recorded which). Both conserved end residues are part of each CDR3. The D gene is left open where the match is weak. The size entry is marked missing in some rows and otherwise reads once, few, many or a size class.

few,TRBJ1-1,TRBD1,TRBV28,CASSPNRGRTEAFF,TGTGCCAGCAGTCCTAACAGGGGGCGGACTGAAGCTTTCTTT
few,TRBJ2-6,-,TRBV27,CASSLFTGANVLTF,TGTGCCAGCAGTTTATTCACTGGGGCCAACGTCCTGACTTTC
-,TRBJ2-5,-,TRBV4-1,CASSPRVAAEETQYF,TGCGCCAGCAGCCCTCGTGTGGCCGCAGAAGAGACCCAGTACTTC
few,TRBJ2-7,TRBD2,TRBV12-3/TRBV12-4,CASRRSGSGVYEQYF,TGTGCCAGCAGGCGTAGCGGGAGCGGGGTTTACGAGCAGTACTTC
few,TRBJ2-1,TRBD2,TRBV20-1,CSAVSGRAGQLSYNEQFF,TGCAGTGCCGTTAGCGGGAGGGCCGGCCAACTCTCCTACAATGAGCAGTTCTTC
-,TRBJ2-3,-,TRBV28,CASSPEWRDSQDTQYF,TGTGCCAGCAGCCCAGAATGGCGGGACAGTCAAGATACGCAGTATTTT
few,TRBJ2-2,-,TRBV28,CASSHVYTGELFF,TGTGCCAGCAGCCACGTCTATACCGGGGAGCTGTTTTTT
-,TRBJ1-1,TRBD1,TRBV28,CASTPGQGSFF,TGTGCCAGCACCCCGGGACAGGGCTCTTTCTTT
few,TRBJ2-1,-,TRBV28,CASSLSLILKPYNEQFF,TGTGCCAGCAGTTTATCTTTGATCCTCAAACCTTACAATGAGCAGTTCTTC
few,TRBJ2-1,-,TRBV7-3,CASSLGAWNNEQFF,TGTGCCAGCAGCTTGGGGGCGTGGAACAATGAGCAGTTCTTC
few,TRBJ1-3,-,TRBV5-4,CASSPRGGAGNTIYF,TGTGCCAGCAGTCCAAGAGGGGGAGCTGGAAACACCATATATTTT
-,TRBJ2-3,-,TRBV7-3,CASAPGLVSSTDTQYF,TGTGCCAGCGCCCCCGGCCTCGTGAGCAGCACAGATACGCAGTATTTT
few,TRBJ2-1,-,TRBV4-1,CASSPGSSGSYNEQFF,TGCGCCAGCAGCCCCGGGAGTAGCGGAAGCTACAATGAGCAGTTCTTC
few,TRBJ2-5,-,TRBV15,CATSRDLPLGETQYF,TGTGCCACCAGCAGAGATTTACCCCTGGGTGAGACCCAGTACTTC
few,TRBJ2-3,-,TRBV7-6,CASSWGDTQYF,TGTGCCAGCAGTTGGGGTGATACGCAGTATTTT
few,TRBJ2-7,TRBD2,TRBV29-1,CSVDPGTSPYEQYF,TGCAGCGTTGATCCCGGGACTAGTCCCTACGAGCAGTACTTC
once,TRBJ2-3,TRBD2,TRBV5-1,CASSLAPPGLAGPTDTQYF,TGCGCCAGCAGCTTGGCCCCTCCTGGACTAGCGGGGCCCACAGATACGCAGTATTTT
-,TRBJ2-1,-,TRBV11-1,CASSLRGLSFASSYNEQFF,TGTGCCAGCAGCTTACGAGGACTCTCGTTCGCCAGCTCCTACAATGAGCAGTTCTTC
-,TRBJ2-3,TRBD1,TRBV2,CASRGQGPTDTQYF,TGTGCCAGCAGAGGACAGGGACCCACAGATACGCAGTATTTT
few,TRBJ2-2,TRBD2,TRBV27,CASRAAGRGETGELFF,TGTGCCAGCCGTGCGGCAGGACGGGGGGAGACCGGGGAGCTGTTTTTT
-,TRBJ2-1,-,TRBV7-6,CASSLEVSSNEQFF,TGTGCCAGCAGCTTAGAAGTTTCCTCCAATGAGCAGTTCTTC
-,TRBJ1-1,TRBD1,TRBV2,CASSGGQGAIGTEAFF,TGTGCCAGCAGTGGGGGACAGGGGGCAATAGGGACTGAAGCTTTCTTT
-,TRBJ1-1,-,TRBV9,CASTPLRSTEAFF,TGTGCCAGCACCCCTCTCCGTAGTACTGAAGCTTTCTTT
-,TRBJ1-4,TRBD1,TRBV5-5,CASSALQGTANEKLFF,TGTGCCAGCAGCGCACTGCAAGGGACAGCTAATGAAAAACTGTTTTTT
-,TRBJ1-3,TRBD1,TRBV11-2,CASHKVQGTGNTIYF,TGTGCCAGCCACAAGGTACAGGGGACTGGAAACACCATATATTTT
few,TRBJ1-2,-,TRBV10-1,CASRTLLTGPANYGYTF,TGCGCCAGCAGGACACTTCTGACAGGTCCAGCTAACTATGGCTACACCTTC
few,TRBJ2-5,-,TRBV3-1,CASSQGDYPETQYF,TGTGCCAGCAGCCAAGGAGACTATCCAGAGACCCAGTACTTC
-,TRBJ1-2,TRBD1,TRBV4-1,CASSLGQGASRYGYTF,TGCGCCAGCAGCCTCGGACAGGGGGCGTCCCGCTATGGCTACACCTTC
few,TRBJ2-1,-,TRBV7-2,CASSSDPQKLQFF,TGTGCCAGCAGCTCGGACCCCCAAAAACTTCAGTTCTTC
-,TRBJ2-3,TRBD1,TRBV2,CARGGQGTDTQYF,TGTGCCAGAGGGGGACAGGGCACAGATACGCAGTATTTT
-,TRBJ2-1,-,TRBV29-1,CSVSLRGGFREQFF,TGCAGCGTGTCCCTAAGAGGAGGGTTTCGAGAGCAGTTCTTC
-,TRBJ1-5,-,TRBV28,CASSWGVNQPQHF,TGTGCCAGCAGTTGGGGGGTCAATCAGCCCCAGCATTTT
-,TRBJ2-6,-,TRBV28,CASSLWDSSGANVLTF,TGTGCCAGCAGTTTATGGGACAGCTCTGGGGCCAACGTCCTGACTTTC